Listed below are T cell receptor beta chains from one sample, sequenced in a study of CD8 T cells in ankylosing spondylitis. TCRdb recomputed calls from the 5' RACE reads with MiXCR, one row per CDR3 protein. The table records about 150,000 distinct CDR3 sequences, roughly an eighth of them present only once. The source material was blood, either unsorted or a sorted T cell fraction (not recorded which). These receptors came from a female donor with ankylosing spondylitis or in good health (not recorded which). The CDR3 runs from the conserved cysteine through the conserved F or W. Fields, in order: clone size, J gene, V gene, D gene, CDR3 DNA, CDR3 protein. D genes are given only for firm matches. Clone size is stated in some rows and not others, as once, few, many or a class when expanded.

clone size: many; J gene: TRBJ1-5; V gene: TRBV12-3/TRBV12-4; D gene: .; CDR3 DNA: TGTGCCAGCAGCCCTAATGGGGTAGGCAATCAGCCCCAGCATTTT; CDR3 protein: CASSPNGVGNQPQHF
clone size: many; J gene: TRBJ2-1; V gene: TRBV7-8; D gene: TRBD2; CDR3 DNA: TGTGCCAGCAGCTCCGCAACGGGACTAGCGGAAAACAATGAGCAGTTCTTC; CDR3 protein: CASSSATGLAENNEQFF
clone size: many; J gene: TRBJ2-6; V gene: TRBV14; D gene: .; CDR3 DNA: TGTGCCAGCAGCCACTTCCGGACAGCCAACGTCCTGACTTTC; CDR3 protein: CASSHFRTANVLTF
clone size: many; J gene: TRBJ1-1; V gene: TRBV6-5; D gene: .; CDR3 DNA: TGTGCCAGCAGCTCCACGGCTGTTGGCGCTTTCTTT; CDR3 protein: CASSSTAVGAFF
clone size: many; J gene: TRBJ1-6; V gene: TRBV6-2/TRBV6-3; D gene: .; CDR3 DNA: TGTGCCAGCAGTACGCCCTTCGAGAATTCACCCCTCCACTTT; CDR3 protein: CASSTPFENSPLHF
clone size: many; J gene: TRBJ1-2; V gene: TRBV10-3; D gene: TRBD1; CDR3 DNA: TGTGCCATCAGTGACGACAGGGATGGGTTTTTC; CDR3 protein: CAISDDRDGFF
clone size: .; J gene: TRBJ2-2; V gene: TRBV24-1; D gene: .; CDR3 DNA: TGTGCCACCAGTGATGCGAGGGCGAACACCGGGGAGCTGTTTTTT; CDR3 protein: CATSDARANTGELFF
clone size: few; J gene: TRBJ2-1; V gene: TRBV7-9; D gene: .; CDR3 DNA: TGTGCCAGCAGCCCATCTTGGGTGAGCTCCTACAATGAGCAGTTCTTC; CDR3 protein: CASSPSWVSSYNEQFF
clone size: many; J gene: TRBJ1-3; V gene: TRBV5-5; D gene: .; CDR3 DNA: TGTGCCAGCAGCTTGGGGGCAGGGTTCTCTGGAAACACCATATATTTT; CDR3 protein: CASSLGAGFSGNTIYF
clone size: many; J gene: TRBJ1-2; V gene: TRBV7-3; D gene: .; CDR3 DNA: TGTGCCAGCAGCTTAAAGTCCGGACCCTATGGCTACACCTTC; CDR3 protein: CASSLKSGPYGYTF
clone size: few; J gene: TRBJ1-1; V gene: TRBV5-5; D gene: .; CDR3 DNA: TGTGCCAGCGAGGGGGGCTCATTTACTGAAGCTTTCTTT; CDR3 protein: CASEGGSFTEAFF
clone size: many; J gene: TRBJ2-1; V gene: TRBV15; D gene: .; CDR3 DNA: TGTGCCACCAGCAGAGATATCCGATCCGAGAATGAGCAGTTCTTC; CDR3 protein: CATSRDIRSENEQFF
clone size: .; J gene: TRBJ1-5; V gene: TRBV21-1; D gene: .; CDR3 DNA: TGTGCCAGTCGAAAGGACAGGGTAACGCAGCCCCAGCATTTT; CDR3 protein: CASRKDRVTQPQHF
clone size: many; J gene: TRBJ1-2; V gene: TRBV11-3; D gene: TRBD1; CDR3 DNA: TGTGCCAGCAGCCGCGGACAGGGAGGTGGCTACACCTTC; CDR3 protein: CASSRGQGGGYTF
clone size: .; J gene: TRBJ1-2; V gene: TRBV20-1; D gene: .; CDR3 DNA: TGCAGTGCATCTGACAGTTTTAACTATGGCTTCACCTTC; CDR3 protein: CSASDSFNYGFTF
clone size: many; J gene: TRBJ2-5; V gene: TRBV12-3/TRBV12-4; D gene: .; CDR3 DNA: TGTGCCAGCAGCTCCTCGGGAGAGACCCAGTACTTC; CDR3 protein: CASSSSGETQYF
clone size: many; J gene: TRBJ1-1; V gene: TRBV24-1; D gene: .; CDR3 DNA: TGTGCCACCAGTAAATCCGGGACGGGGAACACTGAAGCTTTCTTT; CDR3 protein: CATSKSGTGNTEAFF
clone size: many; J gene: TRBJ1-2; V gene: TRBV12-3/TRBV12-4; D gene: TRBD1; CDR3 DNA: TGTGCCAGCAGTGACAGGGGAGGCTACACCTTC; CDR3 protein: CASSDRGGYTF
clone size: many; J gene: TRBJ1-2; V gene: TRBV15; D gene: .; CDR3 DNA: TGTGCCACCAGCGAGGGGATCGCCCGCAGTGGCTACACCTTC; CDR3 protein: CATSEGIARSGYTF
clone size: many; J gene: TRBJ2-1; V gene: TRBV12-3/TRBV12-4; D gene: .; CDR3 DNA: TGTGCCAGCAGTTTAGACCTAGCCAGATACAATGAGCAGTTCTTC; CDR3 protein: CASSLDLARYNEQFF
clone size: many; J gene: TRBJ2-3; V gene: TRBV5-1; D gene: TRBD2; CDR3 DNA: TGCGCCAGCAGCTTGTATGGACTAGCGGGAGGGCCGGGCACAGATACGCAGTATTTT; CDR3 protein: CASSLYGLAGGPGTDTQYF
clone size: many; J gene: TRBJ2-3; V gene: TRBV20-1; D gene: TRBD1; CDR3 DNA: TGCAGTGCTGTAGGGACAGGGGGATTCGGAGATACGCAGTATTTT; CDR3 protein: CSAVGTGGFGDTQYF
clone size: many; J gene: TRBJ2-4; V gene: TRBV12-3/TRBV12-4; D gene: TRBD1; CDR3 DNA: TGTGCCAGCAGTGTAAGACAGGGCAACATTCAGTACTTC; CDR3 protein: CASSVRQGNIQYF
clone size: many; J gene: TRBJ2-7; V gene: TRBV29-1; D gene: .; CDR3 DNA: TGCAGCGTTGGAGGCCGGGAGAATTCCTACGAGCAGTACTTC; CDR3 protein: CSVGGRENSYEQYF
clone size: many; J gene: TRBJ1-4; V gene: TRBV20-1; D gene: .; CDR3 DNA: TGCAGTGCTAGCTCCTTTGAAAAACTGTTTTTT; CDR3 protein: CSASSFEKLFF
clone size: few; J gene: TRBJ2-3; V gene: TRBV20-1; D gene: TRBD1; CDR3 DNA: TGCAGTGCCCCGGACAGGGGGAGGGATAGCACAGATACGCAGTATTTT; CDR3 protein: CSAPDRGRDSTDTQYF
clone size: many; J gene: TRBJ1-6; V gene: TRBV28; D gene: .; CDR3 DNA: TGTGCCAGCAGTTTAAGGTCGGATAATTCACCCCTCCACTTT; CDR3 protein: CASSLRSDNSPLHF
clone size: many; J gene: TRBJ2-2; V gene: TRBV5-1; D gene: .; CDR3 DNA: TGCGCCAGCAGCTTGCGGGGGGCGGTCACCGGGGAGCTGTTTTTT; CDR3 protein: CASSLRGAVTGELFF
clone size: few; J gene: TRBJ2-1; V gene: TRBV5-4; D gene: .; CDR3 DNA: TGTGCCAGCAGCTCGGGCTCTAATGAGCAGTTCTTC; CDR3 protein: CASSSGSNEQFF
clone size: many; J gene: TRBJ2-3; V gene: TRBV5-1; D gene: .; CDR3 DNA: TGCGCCAGCAGCTCGACCTTTAGGGCCGGGGCAGATACGCAGTATTTT; CDR3 protein: CASSSTFRAGADTQYF
clone size: once; J gene: TRBJ1-6; V gene: TRBV15; D gene: TRBD1; CDR3 DNA: TGTGCCACCAGCAGGGCCGGGACAGAAAAAGGGCCCCTCCACTTT; CDR3 protein: CATSRAGTEKGPLHF
clone size: few; J gene: TRBJ2-3; V gene: TRBV7-9; D gene: .; CDR3 DNA: TGTGCCAGCAGCTTAGAAGGGACTTCTAGCACAGATACGCAGTATTTT; CDR3 protein: CASSLEGTSSTDTQYF
clone size: many; J gene: TRBJ2-1; V gene: TRBV5-1; D gene: .; CDR3 DNA: TGCGCCAGCAGCACGAACTACAATGAGCAGTTCTTC; CDR3 protein: CASSTNYNEQFF
clone size: many; J gene: TRBJ1-5; V gene: TRBV6-1; D gene: TRBD1; CDR3 DNA: TGTGCCAGCCGAAGGGTGGACAGGGGGCTAAGGCAGCCCCAGCATTTT; CDR3 protein: CASRRVDRGLRQPQHF
clone size: .; J gene: TRBJ2-1; V gene: TRBV9; D gene: .; CDR3 DNA: TGTGCCAGCAGCGTAGGGGTAACGATGAGGAATGAGCAGTTCTTC; CDR3 protein: CASSVGVTMRNEQFF
clone size: many; J gene: TRBJ2-5; V gene: TRBV14; D gene: .; CDR3 DNA: TGTGCCAGCAGCCAAGGGCTAAATCCACTTCAAGAGACCCAGTACTTC; CDR3 protein: CASSQGLNPLQETQYF
clone size: many; J gene: TRBJ2-7; V gene: TRBV20-1; D gene: .; CDR3 DNA: TGCAGTGCTAGAGTGGGGGGACCCAGCTACGAGCAGTACTTC; CDR3 protein: CSARVGGPSYEQYF
clone size: .; J gene: TRBJ2-5; V gene: TRBV7-2; D gene: TRBD2; CDR3 DNA: TGTGCCAGCAGCTCTTTAGCGGGGGCAAAAGAGACCCAGTACTTC; CDR3 protein: CASSSLAGAKETQYF
clone size: many; J gene: TRBJ2-3; V gene: TRBV11-2; D gene: .; CDR3 DNA: TGTGCCAGCAGCTTAGCCCCGGGGGTGGGAGATACGCAGTATTTT; CDR3 protein: CASSLAPGVGDTQYF